What follows are 12 T cell receptor beta chains derived from one specimen sequenced in a study of spatial heterogeneity in lung cancer. TCRdb passed the 5' RACE reads through MiXCR, listing each CDR3 protein once. The sample contains 6,900 or so distinct CDR3 sequences, roughly 4.2% of which appear only once. Time point noted: sample taken at primary tumor resection. In each case, whole RNA from tumor, nontumor lung or frozen PBMC was sequenced unsorted. This specimen was normal lung tissue next to the tumor, taken at surgery. The receptors shown here come from a female donor with early-stage non-small cell lung cancer.

This clonotype was observed at least ten times. This beta chain lies outside the target of a library built for alpha chains; its clone size means little. This rearrangement joins TRBV5-4 to TRBJ2-7; 8 nucleotides match TRBD1. This CDR3 region has 15 residues. Germline V gene data show CDR1 as SGHNT and CDR2 as YYREEE (reference sequence). V lost 3 bases to trimming and J lost 1 base; unmatched junction nucleotides: 6. The CDR3 loop reads CASSSPTGASYEQYF. The CDR3, as DNA: TGTGCCAGCAGCTCCCCGACAGGGGCGTCCTACGAGCAGTACTTC.

This clonotype rates as medium-sized (0.01 to 0.1%). This beta chain slipped into a library made for alpha chains as a stray read, so its size is not meaningful. V gene TRBV4-3 combines with J gene TRBJ2-2; 12 bases agree with TRBD2. Trimming at V came to 3 bases and at J to 7 bases, leaving 6 bases not matched to a gene. The germline CDR1 and CDR2 sequences are LGHNA and YSLEER. CDR3 length: 16 amino acids. The CDR3 nucleotides read TGCGCCAGCAGCCACGCTAGCGGGGGGGCCGGCGGGGAGCTGTTTTTT. Translating gives CASSHASGGAGGELFF.

By frequency in the sample, this clonotype is medium-sized. In a library made to pick up alpha chains, this beta chain is a stray read with a size that means little. The chain is built from TRBV7-8 and TRBJ1-5; TRBD1 aligns across 9 bases. Germline CDR1 and CDR2: SGHVS and FQNEAQ. CDR3 size: 18 residues. Losses at the gene ends were 5 bases for V and 7 bases for J; bases not matched to a gene: 18. The DNA for the CDR3 is TGTGCCAGCAGCCCCCTTCGACAGGGGGGCCCCTCAAGACAGCCCCAGCATTTT. It yields the protein CASSPLRQGGPSRQPQHF.

By share, this clonotype counts as medium-sized (0.01 to 0.1%). Little can be read into the size of this beta chain, an off-target read in a library designed for alpha chains. The DNA for the CDR3 is TGCGCCAGCAGCTCGGACTACAATGAGCAGTTCTTC. Its protein is CASSSDYNEQFF. V gene TRBV5-1 combines with J gene TRBJ2-1, with D uncertain. The CDR3 contains 12 residues. V was shortened by 3 bases and J by 3 bases, with 4 bases between the two germline ends. The V gene's germline CDR1 is SGHRS and CDR2 YFSETQ.

By share of the sample, this clonotype is medium-sized. Since the library was made to target alpha chains, this beta chain is a stray read and its abundance is not meaningful. This chain joins TRBV6-5 and TRBJ2-2, with 13 bases lining up with TRBD2. The CDR3 extends over 18 amino acids. Germline V CDR1 and CDR2: MNHEY, SVGAGI. Unmatched junction bases numbered 3, after V lost 2 bases and J lost 0 bases. As DNA, the CDR3 is TGTGCCAGCAGTTACGGGACTAGCGGGGCCGCGAACACCGGGGAGCTGTTTTTT. This translates into CASSYGTSGAANTGELFF.

This clonotype came up a few times. This beta chain is off target for a library built for alpha chains, so its abundance means little. This chain uses TRBV5-6 with TRBJ1-5; 7 bases align to TRBD1. The junction had 8 bases not matched to a gene; V was cut back by 4 bases and J by 7 bases. The V gene's germline CDR1 is SGHDT and CDR2 YYEEEE. This CDR3 region has 14 residues. CDR3 nucleotides: TGTGCCAGCAGCCTGACAGGGTTTGGCCAGCCCCAGCATTTT. Amino acids: CASSLTGFGQPQHF.

This clonotype counts as medium-sized. Little can be read into the size of this beta chain, an off-target read in a library designed for alpha chains. This chain connects TRBV7-2 to TRBJ2-3, with D maybe TRBD2 (5 bases). Germline assignment: CDR1 SGHTA and CDR2 FQGNSA. The germline V and J ends were trimmed by 1 base and 2 bases, with 10 bases remaining between them. This CDR3 is 15 amino acids long. The CDR3 coding sequence is TGTGCCAGCAGCTTAGGCCGGGGTTTCACAGATACGCAGTATTTT. It translates to CASSLGRGFTDTQYF.

Ten or more counts support this clonotype. As an off-target read in a library built for alpha chains, this beta chain has a frequency of little significance. The chain's CDR3 is CAWSRQQADEQYF. The CDR3 nucleotides are TGTGCCTGGAGCCGCCAACAAGCCGACGAGCAGTACTTC. This chain connects TRBV30 to TRBJ2-7; D remains ambiguous. V was clipped by 3 bases and J by 5 bases, with 14 bases between them. The CDR3 has 13 residues. The germline V gene has CDR1 GTSNPN and CDR2 SVGIG (reference sequence).

Ten or more counts support this clonotype. This beta chain lies outside the target of a library built for alpha chains; its clone size means little. V is TRBV7-2 and J is TRBJ1-5; 8 bases line up with TRBD1. The CDR3 spans 15 residues. CDR1 is SGHTA, CDR2 FQGNSA, per germline. With V trimmed by 6 bases and J by 6 bases, 10 bases remained unmatched. CDR3: CASRSQGAPGQPQHF. CDR3 bases: TGTGCCAGCAGATCCCAGGGGGCGCCGGGTCAGCCCCAGCATTTT.

This clonotype is termed medium-sized (0.01 to 0.1%). For a library built for alpha chains, this beta chain is a stray read; little rests on its size. The chain joins TRBV6-5 to TRBJ2-6; D is perhaps TRBD2 (6 bases). The CDR3 has 20 residues. Germline CDR1 MNHEY, CDR2 SVGAGI. V dropped 8 bases and J dropped 0 bases, with 26 bases sitting between them. The CDR3 here is CASSPFDVGGVGSGANVLTF. The CDR3 nucleotides are TGTGCCAGCTCCCCTTTCGACGTGGGGGGAGTTGGCTCTGGGGCCAACGTCCTGACTTTC.

In this sample, this clonotype is medium-sized. Found in a library prepared for alpha chains, this beta chain is an off-target read, and its abundance has little meaning. This CDR3 reads CASSSGHPDTQYF. As DNA, the CDR3 is TGTGCCAGCAGTTCGGGACACCCAGATACGCAGTATTTT. The genes are TRBV12-3 or TRBV12-4 and TRBJ2-3; a weak D match, TRBD1 (6 bases). The CDR3 has 13 amino acids. V shed 4 bases and J shed 4 bases, with 9 bases lying between them.

This clonotype has only one observation. The junction and the germline gene differ at one end; a read error may be behind it. Since it is a stray read in a library aimed at alpha chains, this beta chain has a size that is not meaningful. The chain couples TRBV18 to TRBJ2-3; 12 nucleotides line up with TRBD2. The CDR3 loop spans 18 amino acids. Germline loops: CDR1 KGHSH, CDR2 LQKENI. CDR3 loop: CVSSPRRTSGAYTDTQYF. The CDR3 DNA reads TGTGTCAGCTCACCACGCCGGACTAGCGGGGCATACACAGATACGCAGTATTTT.